This TCR beta chain appears in the sequencing data of a study of breast tumors, draining lymph nodes, adjacent tissues. Overall study results and limits: Compared with lymph nodes, tumors were less diverse; compared with nontumor tissue, more. Findings are consistent with lymph node origin and intratumoral expansion of most tumor T cells. Luminal-like breast cancer showed significantly greater tumor-nontumor repertoire similarity than basal-like breast cancer did.

The lymph nodes were axillary draining lymph nodes from breast cancer patients. Details on this clonotype: Its cognate antigen is unknown. A much bigger clone sits one base away, suggesting this may be a read error.

TCRdb processed the multiplex PCR reads anew with MiXCR; each CDR3 protein has one entry. This sample has 200,000 or so distinct CDR3 sequences, with around 33% found just once. After removal of 0 bases from V and 4 bases from J, the junction contained 8 bases not matched to a gene. CDR1 is DFQATT and CDR2 is SNEGSKA in the germline V gene (reference sequence). CDR3 length equals 16 residues. Sequenced: axillary lymph node tissue. The chain is built from TRBV20-1 and TRBJ2-3, with 9 bases fitting TRBD2. The receptor was isolated from a female donor with breast cancer. Some clones in this sample may be carry-over from other donors' samples. The CDR3 bases are TGCAGTGCTAGAGATGAGCAGCGGGGGGCCCCAGATACGCAGTATTTT. This codes for CSARDEQRGAPDTQYF.